A single sample gave rise to the 25 T cell receptor beta chains below, sequenced in a study of cytomegalovirus exposure and HLA in healthy donors. PCR involved 60 Vbeta and 13 Jbeta primers. Sequenced by immunoSEQ multiplex PCR; TCRdb stores in-frame clones only, minus some. The sample records about 110,000 clones, around 73% being singletons. Material: PBMCs. The receptors come from a man aged 40-49 years in good health and CMV-seronegative.

The chain combines TRBV7-2 with TRBJ1-1; D gene ambiguous. Germline values: CDR1 SGHTA, CDR2 FQGNSA. This CDR3 spans 13 amino acids. Trimming left V 6 bases short and J 0 bases short, with 8 bases between. CDR3 protein: CASRYSMNTEAFF. DNA for the CDR3: TGTGCCAGCAGATATAGTATGAACACTGAAGCTTTCTTT.

The chain couples TRBV28 to TRBJ2-7; D unresolved. The ends were cut back, 6 bases at V and 3 bases at J, with 24 bases in the middle. Germline CDR1 MDHEN, CDR2 SYDVKM. The CDR3 totals 17 residues. CDR3 DNA sequence: TGTGCCAGCAGAACCCTGATCGTAAGAGGAACCAACTACGAGCAGTACTTC. This codes for CASRTLIVRGTNYEQYF.

The chain recombines TRBV7-9 with TRBJ1-4, with 10 positions matching TRBD1. CDR1 is SEHNR, CDR2 FQNEAQ, per germline (reference sequence). The CDR3 contains 15 residues. With V trimmed by 5 bases and J by 2 bases, 2 bases remained unmatched. The CDR3 DNA reads TGTGCCAGCAGCGGACAGGGGGTGACTAATGAAAAACTGTTTTTT. Its translation: CASSGQGVTNEKLFF. The variable domain in full, completed from reference TRBV7-9 and TRBJ1-4, reads DTGVSQNPRHKITKRGQNVTFRCDPISEHNRLYWYRQTLGQGPEFLTYFQNEAQLEKSRLLSDRFSAERPKGSFSTLEIQRTEQGDSAMYLCASSGQGVTNEKLFFGSGTQLSVL.

In DNA, the CDR3 is TGTGCCTGGAGTGTACCAGGGAATGAGCAGTTCTTC. Translating it yields CAWSVPGNEQFF. V is TRBV30 and J is TRBJ2-1; D is perhaps TRBD1 (5 bases). Germline V CDR1 and CDR2: GTSNPN, SVGIG (reference sequence). Deletions cut 0 bases from V and 7 bases from J, with 7 bases between. The CDR3 covers 12 residues.

The chain couples TRBV29-1 to TRBJ2-7, with 9 bases fitting TRBD1. CDR1 and CDR2 from the germline V gene are SQVTM and ANQGSEA. Trimming at V came to 6 bases and at J to 5 bases, leaving 8 bases not matched to a gene. This CDR3 has 13 amino acids. The CDR3 reads CSVAGQGLHEQYF. The CDR3 DNA sequence: TGCAGCGTGGCGGGACAGGGCCTCCACGAGCAGTACTTC.

This clone was seen more than once but under ten times. The CDR3 DNA reads as TGTGCCATCAGTCAAGGGGTGCGCGGCTATGGCTACACCTTC. Its protein product is CAISQGVRGYGYTF. V and J are TRBV10-3 and TRBJ1-2, with D maybe TRBD1 (5 bases). Germline-derived CDR1 and CDR2 are ENHRY and SYGVKD. CDR3 length: 14 residues. Deletions cut 5 bases from V and 4 bases from J, with 14 bases between.

The rearrangement links TRBV19 to TRBJ2-3; the match to TRBD2 covers 7 bases. CDR1 is LNHDA and CDR2 is SQIVND in the germline V gene (reference sequence). The length of the CDR3 is 18 residues. Germline trimming cut 1 base from V and 0 bases from J; bases unmatched to any gene: 10. The chain's CDR3 is CASSIAMTSLLSTDTQYF. The DNA of the CDR3 is TGTGCCAGTAGTATAGCGATGACTAGCCTTTTAAGCACAGATACGCAGTATTTT.

The chain employs TRBV7-6 and TRBJ1-5, with D possibly matching TRBD1 (6 bases). Germline assignment: CDR1 SGHVS and CDR2 FNYEAQ. This CDR3 comprises 19 residues. Deletions cut 2 bases from V and 0 bases from J, with 20 bases between. CDR3: CASSLRAQGREYSNQPQHF. The CDR3 nucleotides read TGTGCCAGCAGCTTAAGAGCGCAGGGGCGAGAATATAGCAATCAGCCCCAGCATTTT.

J is TRBJ1-6 and V is TRBV27; D is unresolved. Trimming removed 5 bases from V and 8 bases from J, with 10 bases in between. The CDR3 has 13 residues. CDR1 MNHEY and CDR2 SMNVEV come from the germline V gene (reference sequence). Here the CDR3 DNA reads TGTGCCAGCAGTCCAAGTCTAGATTCACCCCTCCACTTT. Its translation is CASSPSLDSPLHF.

A single count supports this clone. The gene calls are TRBV5-6 and TRBJ2-1; the match to TRBD1 covers 9 bases. J lost 2 bases, V lost 4 bases, and 10 bases had no gene match. Germline CDR1 is SGHDT and CDR2 is YYEEEE. The CDR3 runs to 17 residues. The CDR3 coding sequence is TGTGCCAGCAGCGAAAACAGGGGGCTGATGGCCTACAATGAGCAGTTCTTC. Translated, it gives CASSENRGLMAYNEQFF.

This rearrangement joins TRBV2 to TRBJ1-5; perhaps TRBD1 as D (5 bases). Germline values: CDR1 SNHLY, CDR2 FYNNEI. V lost 4 bases, J lost 3 bases, and 7 bases lay in between. This CDR3 contains 13 residues. CDR3 nucleotides: TGTGCCAGCAGTGTAGGGGTCAATCAGCCCCAGCATTTT. As protein: CASSVGVNQPQHF.

The rearrangement links TRBV6-4 to TRBJ2-3; TRBD2 agrees at 13 bases. CDR3 length equals 18 residues. Germline V gene lookup returns CDR1 MRHNA and CDR2 SNTAGT. The junction had 9 bases not matched to a gene; V was cut back by 4 bases and J by 2 bases. For the CDR3, the DNA is TGTGCCAGCAGTGCCCAGCGGACTAGCGGGGGCCTCACAGATACGCAGTATTTT. Translating gives CASSAQRTSGGLTDTQYF.

This chain connects TRBV4-1 to TRBJ2-7; possibly TRBD1 for D (5 bases). This CDR3 has 14 amino acids. V shed 2 bases and J shed 2 bases, with 10 bases lying between them. Germline V lookup: CDR1 MGHRA, CDR2 YSYEKL. The DNA for the CDR3 is TGCGCCAGCAGCCAACCAGGGTTCCCCTACGAGCAGTACTTC. The encoded protein is CASSQPGFPYEQYF.

CDR3 loop: CSVAASGGKFF. CDR3 nucleotide sequence: TGCAGCGTTGCGGCTAGCGGGGGGAAGTTCTTC. The chain uses TRBV29-1 and TRBJ2-1; 11 bases match TRBD2. This CDR3 comprises 11 residues. The V segment lost 4 bases and the J segment 14 bases; nucleotides outside the gene matches: 4. The germline gives CDR1 SQVTM, CDR2 ANQGSEA.

A few counts support this clone. The V call is TRBV7-6, the J call TRBJ1-3; no definite D call. The CDR3 spans 12 residues. Trimming pared 5 bases from V and 4 bases from J, leaving 6 bases between. Germline V gene sequence: CDR1 SGHVS, CDR2 FNYEAQ. The CDR3 sequence: CASSISGNTIYF. In nucleotides, the CDR3 is TGTGCCAGCAGCATTAGCGGAAACACCATATATTTT.

This clone occurred once. The rearrangement joins TRBV4-3 to TRBJ2-7; 10 bases match TRBD2. V was clipped by 1 base and J by 7 bases; unmatched bases: 10. Germline V gene data show CDR1 as LGHNA and CDR2 as YSLEER. The CDR3 consists of 16 residues. CDR3 amino acids: CASSQALLAGYEEQYF. The CDR3 DNA is TGCGCCAGCAGCCAAGCCCTACTAGCGGGGTATGAAGAGCAGTACTTC.

V is TRBV2 and J is TRBJ1-2, with D unclear. Germline V gene sequence: CDR1 SNHLY, CDR2 FYNNEI. This CDR3 spans 13 amino acids. V was clipped by 8 bases and J by 1 base, with 11 bases between them. The chain's CDR3 is CASRSHFNYGYTF. The CDR3 coding sequence is TGTGCCAGCCGGTCCCATTTTAACTATGGCTACACCTTC.

The chain uses TRBV4-2 and TRBJ2-5; TRBD2 agrees at 8 bases. Trimming took 0 bases from V and 2 from J; bases not matched to a gene: 8. Germline lookup yields CDR1 LGHNA and CDR2 YNFKEQ. The CDR3 consists of 17 residues. The CDR3 loop is CASSQDEVAGLQETQYF. The CDR3 region has the DNA TGTGCCAGCAGCCAAGACGAGGTAGCGGGGCTACAAGAGACCCAGTACTTC.

This clone was seen just once. The gene calls are TRBV7-8 and TRBJ1-1, with unresolved D. Per the germline V gene, CDR1 is SGHVS and CDR2 is FQNEAQ. This CDR3 is built from 12 residues. Deletions cut 1 base from V and 6 bases from J, with 6 bases between. Here the CDR3 reads CASSLDSPEAFF. CDR3 DNA sequence: TGTGCCAGCAGCTTAGACTCCCCTGAAGCTTTCTTT.

The chain links TRBV9 to TRBJ1-1; the D is unclear. Germline V CDR1 and CDR2: SGDLS, YYNGEE. This CDR3 comprises 13 residues. V dropped 0 bases and J dropped 5 bases, with 8 bases sitting between them. In DNA form, the CDR3 reads TGTGCCAGCAGCGTAGCTCAGGATACTGAAGCTTTCTTT. Its translation: CASSVAQDTEAFF.

This clone has a single count. The chain links TRBV19 to TRBJ1-5, with 7 bases that match TRBD1. Germline loops: CDR1 LNHDA, CDR2 SQIVND (reference sequence). CDR3 length: 14 residues. The trim removed 6 bases at V and 6 bases at J, leaving 8 bases unmatched. CDR3 DNA: TGTGCCAGTAGACAGGGGACTGGGAGTCAGCCCCAGCATTTT. Its protein product is CASRQGTGSQPQHF.

The chain employs TRBV5-6 and TRBJ2-1, with 7 bases aligning to TRBD1. The germline gives CDR1 SGHDT, CDR2 YYEEEE. This CDR3 comprises 15 residues. Trimming took 2 bases from V and 4 from J; bases not matched to a gene: 6. The CDR3, as DNA: TGTGCCAGCAGCTTAGGGGGCGCGGGTTACAATGAGCAGTTCTTC. It encodes CASSLGGAGYNEQFF.

The V call is TRBV4-1, the J call TRBJ2-1, with 8 bases fitting TRBD1. CDR1 and CDR2 (germline): MGHRA, YSYEKL. J gave up 2 bases and V 4 bases, and 19 bases lay outside the gene matches. The length of the CDR3 is 20 residues. This CDR3 is CASSPHPGQAGGRTYNEQFF. The CDR3 DNA sequence: TGCGCCAGCAGCCCCCACCCGGGACAGGCTGGGGGTCGTACCTACAATGAGCAGTTCTTC.

The chain joins TRBV11-2 to TRBJ2-4, with 8 bases that match TRBD2. The CDR3 sequence is 19 residues long. From germline, CDR1 is SGHAT and CDR2 FQNNGV. V dropped 0 bases and J dropped 0; count of bases not matched to a gene: 10. CDR3 nucleotides: TGTGCCAGCAGCTTAGATTCTGTTCCTAGCGGGCTAGCCAAAAACATTCAGTACTTC. Amino acid sequence: CASSLDSVPSGLAKNIQYF. Together with reference TRBV11-2 and TRBJ2-4, the CDR3 gives the full variable domain: EAGVAQSPRYKIIEKRQSVAFWCNPISGHATLYWYQQILGQGPKLLIQFQNNGVVDDSQLPKDRFSAERLKGVDSTLKIQPAKLEDSAVYLCASSLDSVPSGLAKNIQYFGAGTRLSVL.

V gene TRBV7-9 combines with J gene TRBJ1-2; no firm D call. Germline V gene data show CDR1 as SEHNR and CDR2 as FQNEAQ (reference sequence). The CDR3 is made up of 12 amino acids. With 1 base removed from V and 10 bases from J, the gap between germline ends came to 10 bases. The CDR3 DNA sequence: TGTGCCAGCAGCTTAGGAAGAACTATCTACACCTTC. Amino acid sequence: CASSLGRTIYTF.